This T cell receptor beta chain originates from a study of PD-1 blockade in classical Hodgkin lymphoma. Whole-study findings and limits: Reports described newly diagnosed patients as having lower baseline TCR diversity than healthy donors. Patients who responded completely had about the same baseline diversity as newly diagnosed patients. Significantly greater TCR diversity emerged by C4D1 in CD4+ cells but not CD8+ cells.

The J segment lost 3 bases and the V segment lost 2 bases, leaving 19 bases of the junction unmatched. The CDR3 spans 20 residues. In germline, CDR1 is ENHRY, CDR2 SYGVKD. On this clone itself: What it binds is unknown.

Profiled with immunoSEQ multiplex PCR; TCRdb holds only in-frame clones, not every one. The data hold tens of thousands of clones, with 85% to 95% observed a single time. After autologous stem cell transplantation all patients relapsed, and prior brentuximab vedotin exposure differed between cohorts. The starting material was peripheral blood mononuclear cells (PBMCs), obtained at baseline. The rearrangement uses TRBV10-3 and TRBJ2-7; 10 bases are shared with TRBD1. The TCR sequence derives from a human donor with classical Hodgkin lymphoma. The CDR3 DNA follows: TGTGCCATCAGTGAGCTCTCCGGGACAGGGGTAGAACAATTCTTCTACGAGCAGTACTTC. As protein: CAISELSGTGVEQFFYEQYF.